The 29 T cell receptor beta chains below were found in one sample sequenced in a study of cytomegalovirus exposure and HLA in healthy donors. Both 60 Vbeta primers and 13 Jbeta primers went into the PCR. The data were produced by immunoSEQ multiplex PCR, yet TCRdb's version contains in-frame clones alone and is incomplete. The sample lists roughly 120,000 clones, less than 80% seen once, with 7.7% in the top ten. Sequenced sample: PBMCs. The receptors were gathered from a woman between 45 and 65 years old in good health and CMV-seropositive.

The rearrangement links TRBV15 to TRBJ1-2; the match to TRBD1 covers 9 bases. Trimming took 1 base from V and 7 from J; bases not matched to a gene: 4. The CDR3 consists of 14 residues. Germline CDR1 is LNHNV and CDR2 is YYDKDF (reference sequence). This CDR3 is CATSRGGTGTGYTF. The DNA for the CDR3 is TGTGCCACCAGCAGAGGCGGGACAGGGACTGGCTACACCTTC.

This clone occurred once. The genes are TRBV7-2 and TRBJ1-1; possible D gene TRBD1, 6 bases. Trimming took 1 base from V and 7 from J, leaving 13 bases between them. Germline CDR1 SGHTA, CDR2 FQGNSA. This CDR3 region has 14 residues. CDR3 amino acids: CASSLEGGVFEAFF. The CDR3 DNA reads as TGTGCCAGCAGCTTAGAGGGGGGGGTTTTTGAAGCTTTCTTT.

The chain carries TRBV9 and TRBJ1-6; 7 nucleotides align to TRBD1. Losses at the gene ends were 3 bases for V and 5 bases for J; bases not matched to a gene: 5. Germline V gene data show CDR1 as SGDLS and CDR2 as YYNGEE. This CDR3 is 15 amino acids long. CDR3 nucleotide sequence: TGTGCCAGCAGCGCCGGGACAGCGAATAATTCACCCCTCCACTTT. Residues: CASSAGTANNSPLHF.

In this sample, this clone turned up once. The rearrangement uses TRBV9 and TRBJ2-5, with 10 bases matching TRBD2. This CDR3 spans 17 amino acids. Germline V gives CDR1 SGDLS, CDR2 YYNGEE. With 0 bases clipped from V and 4 bases from J, the junction kept 9 bases outside the gene matches. CDR3 coding DNA: TGTGCCAGCAGCGTAGGGGCTAGCGGGAGTTGGAGAGAGACCCAGTACTTC. Translation gives CASSVGASGSWRETQYF.

This clone was detected a few times. This chain connects TRBV4-1 to TRBJ2-5; TRBD1 aligns across 9 bases. This CDR3 spans 15 amino acids. The ends lost 3 bases at V and 6 bases at J; junction bases unmatched: 8. CDR1 MGHRA and CDR2 YSYEKL come from the germline V gene. CDR3 nucleotide sequence: TGCGCCAGCAGCCAGGGCCCGGGACAGGGAAAGACCCAGTACTTC. This gives the protein CASSQGPGQGKTQYF.

The table lists this clone with a few counts. The chain couples TRBV28 to TRBJ2-7; TRBD2 matches 9 bases. The CDR3 consists of 14 residues. V lost 5 bases, J lost 0 bases, and 2 bases stayed unmatched. CDR1 is MDHEN, CDR2 SYDVKM, per germline. CDR3 coding DNA: TGTGCCAGCAGTAGCGGGGGGAACTCCTACGAGCAGTACTTC. This sequence encodes CASSSGGNSYEQYF. The whole variable domain, remainder taken from reference TRBV28 and TRBJ2-7, is DVKVTQSSRYLVKRTGEKVFLECVQDMDHENMFWYRQDPGLGLRLIYFSYDVKMKEKGDIPEGYSVSREKKERFSLILESASTNQTSMYLCASSSGGNSYEQYFGPGTRLTVT.

A note on this clone: The junction departs from germline at one end; a sequencing error may be responsible. This chain uses TRBV2 with TRBJ2-4, with 9 bases aligning to TRBD1. The CDR3 has 14 amino acids. Germline lookup yields CDR1 SNHLY and CDR2 FYNNEI. CDR3 loop: CASSGDRVQNSQYF. The CDR3 region has the DNA TGTGCCAGCAGTGGGGACAGGGTGCAAAACAGTCAGTACTTC.

The count of this clone is one. The chain combines TRBV2 with TRBJ2-6; D possibly corresponds to TRBD1 (5 bases). V lost 8 bases, J lost 0 bases, and 11 bases lay in between. CDR1 and CDR2 (germline): SNHLY, FYNNEI. The CDR3 is made up of 15 amino acids. CDR3 sequence: CASQIDSSGANVLTF. CDR3 DNA: TGTGCCAGCCAAATCGACAGCTCTGGGGCCAACGTCCTGACTTTC.

This clone turned up a few times. The rearrangement links TRBV6-1 to TRBJ1-2, with D uncertain. Germline V gene lookup returns CDR1 MNHNS and CDR2 SASEGT. This CDR3 comprises 12 residues. V was trimmed by 7 bases and J by 4 bases, leaving 10 bases between them. For the CDR3, the DNA is TGTGCCAGCAAAGGAACAGCCTATGGCTACACCTTC. Translating it yields CASKGTAYGYTF.

The rearrangement links TRBV4-3 to TRBJ1-2, with D possibly being TRBD1 (6 bases). The CDR3 length is 13 residues. The germline V and J ends were trimmed by 4 bases and 2 bases, with 8 bases remaining between them. Germline CDR1 reads LGHNA; CDR2 reads YSLEER. The CDR3 spells CASSPDRNYGYTF. The CDR3 region has the DNA TGCGCCAGCAGCCCGGACAGAAACTATGGCTACACCTTC.

This clone was recorded a few times. The CDR3 spells CASSYGGDEQFF. Here the CDR3 DNA reads TGTGCCAGCAGTTACGGGGGGGATGAGCAGTTCTTC. V gene TRBV6-6 combines with J gene TRBJ2-1; TRBD2 matches 7 bases. This CDR3 spans 12 amino acids. V gave up 2 bases and J gave up 8 bases; unmatched junction bases: 0. Germline V gene lookup returns CDR1 MNHNY and CDR2 SVGAGI (reference sequence).

This chain joins TRBV5-4 and TRBJ2-1; 10 nucleotides agree with TRBD2. Germline-derived CDR1 and CDR2 are SGHNT and YYREEE (reference sequence). CDR3 length: 15 residues. V lost 4 bases and J lost 6; bases outside the gene matches: 7. The CDR3 here is CASSLSGGAFNEQFF. Written as DNA, the CDR3 is TGTGCCAGCAGCCTAAGCGGGGGGGCTTTCAATGAGCAGTTCTTC.

This sequence joins TRBV9 and TRBJ2-1, with unresolved D. This CDR3 has 15 residues. Germline V gene lookup returns CDR1 SGDLS and CDR2 YYNGEE. V lost 4 bases, J lost 4 bases, and 15 bases lay in between. The CDR3: CASSPPPGFYNEQFF. DNA of the CDR3: TGTGCCAGCAGCCCACCCCCGGGTTTTTACAATGAGCAGTTCTTC.

The chain joins TRBV7-2 to TRBJ2-5; 10 bases line up with TRBD2. Germline V CDR1 and CDR2: SGHTA, FQGNSA. The CDR3 length is 15 residues. V was pared by 1 base and J by 5 bases, with 4 bases of the junction left unmatched. This CDR3 reads CASSLGSGRGETQYF. The CDR3, as DNA: TGTGCCAGCAGCTTAGGGAGCGGGAGGGGGGAGACCCAGTACTTC. The variable domain in full, completed from reference TRBV7-2 and TRBJ2-5, reads GAGVSQSPSNKVTEKGKDVELRCDPISGHTALYWYRQSLGQGLEFLIYFQGNSAPDKSGLPSDRFSAERTGGSVSTLTIQRTQQEDSAVYLCASSLGSGRGETQYFGPGTRLLVL.

This chain uses TRBV28 with TRBJ1-2; maybe TRBD1 (5 bases). This CDR3 contains 11 residues. Trimming left V 4 bases short and J 9 bases short, with 9 bases between. In germline, CDR1 is MDHEN, CDR2 SYDVKM. The CDR3 reads CASSSQGSYTF. In nucleotides, the CDR3 is TGTGCCAGCAGTTCCCAGGGTAGCTACACCTTC.

Turning to this clone: An end of the junction differs from the germline gene, which may be a read error. The V and J genes are TRBV5-1 and TRBJ2-6; perhaps TRBD1 as D (6 bases). The CDR3 is made up of 15 amino acids. CDR1 and CDR2 from the germline V gene are SGHRS and YFSETQ. This CDR3 is CASSSPGAGANGLTF. CDR3 DNA: TGCGCCAGCAGCAGCCCAGGGGCTGGGGCCAACGGCCTGACTTTC.

This CDR3 reads CASSDPSAGSGNEQFF. Written as DNA, the CDR3 is TGTGCCAGCAGTGACCCCTCGGCAGGGTCGGGCAATGAGCAGTTCTTC. This rearrangement joins TRBV2 to TRBJ2-1, with a tentative D call TRBD1 (5 bases). The V end lost 3 bases, the J end lost 6 bases, and 18 bases lay between the germline ends. This CDR3 is 16 amino acids long. Germline CDR1 and CDR2: SNHLY and FYNNEI.

The CDR3: CASSQDLQGAGDTQYF. CDR3 DNA sequence: TGCGCCAGCAGCCAAGATTTGCAGGGGGCTGGAGATACGCAGTATTTT. The chain uses TRBV4-3 and TRBJ2-3; 8 nucleotides align to TRBD1. CDR3 length: 16 amino acids. Germline V gives CDR1 LGHNA, CDR2 YSLEER. With V trimmed by 0 bases and J by 5 bases, 7 bases remained unmatched.

The V call is TRBV4-1, the J call TRBJ1-1, with a possible D match to TRBD1 (5 bases). V was cut by 4 bases and J by 1 base, with 7 bases left in between. CDR3 length: 13 amino acids. The germline CDR1 and CDR2 sequences are MGHRA and YSYEKL. The CDR3 nucleotides are TGCGCCAGCAGCCTCGACAGGAACACTGAAGCTTTCTTT. It is translated as CASSLDRNTEAFF.

The J gene is TRBJ2-3, the V gene TRBV2; 9 nucleotides align to TRBD2. The V segment lost 2 bases and the J segment 6 bases; nucleotides outside the gene matches: 6. The CDR3 loop spans 15 amino acids. Per the germline V gene, CDR1 is SNHLY and CDR2 is FYNNEI. In nucleotides, the CDR3 is TGTGCCAGCAGTGAACGAAGCGGGGGGCCCGATACGCAGTATTTT. This codes for CASSERSGGPDTQYF.

The chain has TRBV7-2 and TRBJ2-1; 8 bases agree with TRBD2. J gave up 5 bases and V 2 bases, and 5 bases lay outside the gene matches. Germline V gene data show CDR1 as SGHTA and CDR2 as FQGNSA. The CDR3 has 15 amino acids. CDR3 DNA: TGTGCCAGCAGCTTACTGCGGGGGGCCAACAATGAGCAGTTCTTC. This translates into CASSLLRGANNEQFF.

The chain recombines TRBV7-2 with TRBJ2-6, with D perhaps TRBD1 (6 bases). The CDR3 is 17 residues long. The germline V and J ends were trimmed by 6 bases and 3 bases, with 18 bases remaining between them. Germline V lookup: CDR1 SGHTA, CDR2 FQGNSA. Here the CDR3 reads CASRPKPVRGGANVLTF. The CDR3 coding sequence is TGTGCCAGCAGGCCAAAACCCGTCAGGGGTGGGGCCAACGTCCTGACTTTC.

The rearrangement joins TRBV6-1 to TRBJ2-3; 9 bases map to TRBD2. The CDR3 is 14 amino acids. With V trimmed by 5 bases and J by 4 bases, 4 bases remained unmatched. Germline values: CDR1 MNHNS, CDR2 SASEGT. Here the CDR3 DNA reads TGTGCCAGCAGTTTCAGGACTAGCGCAGATACGCAGTATTTT. As protein: CASSFRTSADTQYF.

The V call is TRBV18, the J call TRBJ2-2; possible D gene TRBD1, 5 bases. The CDR3 runs 13 residues. With 6 bases removed from V and 6 bases from J, the gap between germline ends came to 11 bases. Per the germline V gene, CDR1 is KGHSH and CDR2 is LQKENI. In DNA, the CDR3 is TGTGCCAGCTCCGGACAAAAGGCCGGGGAGCTGTTTTTT. Residues: CASSGQKAGELFF.

This clone was observed a few times. The gene calls are TRBV6-1 and TRBJ1-2; D is unresolved. Germline assignment: CDR1 MNHNS and CDR2 SASEGT. V was pared by 11 bases and J by 0 bases, with 13 bases between. The CDR3 loop spans 13 amino acids. CDR3 loop: CAAKRGTNYGYTF. In nucleotides, the CDR3 is TGTGCCGCGAAGCGGGGAACTAACTATGGCTACACCTTC.

This chain joins TRBV19 and TRBJ1-5, with 7 bases lining up with TRBD1. The CDR3 loop spans 14 amino acids. V was clipped by 3 bases and J by 7 bases; unmatched bases: 6. Germline values: CDR1 LNHDA, CDR2 SQIVND (reference sequence). CDR3 loop: CASSIKGAGQPQHF. The CDR3 region has the DNA TGTGCCAGTAGTATTAAGGGGGCCGGACAGCCCCAGCATTTT.

V and J are TRBV19 and TRBJ2-7; 8 bases map to TRBD1. The CDR3 contains 15 residues. V was clipped by 7 bases and J by 0 bases; unmatched bases: 8. The germline V gene has CDR1 LNHDA and CDR2 SQIVND (reference sequence). The CDR3 DNA reads TGTGCCAGTACAGGGGGCGCCCGTAACTCCTACGAGCAGTACTTC. It yields the protein CASTGGARNSYEQYF.

The genes are TRBV29-1 and TRBJ1-1; tentative D call: TRBD1 (6 bases). The germline CDR1 and CDR2 sequences are SQVTM and ANQGSEA. V dropped 6 bases and J dropped 0 bases, with 14 bases sitting between them. The CDR3 contains 14 residues. As DNA, the CDR3 is TGCAGCGTCCTGCCGGGACATTTGAACACTGAAGCTTTCTTT. It is translated as CSVLPGHLNTEAFF. Supplemented by reference TRBV29-1 and TRBJ1-1, the full variable domain reads SAVISQKPSRDICQRGTSLTIQCQVDSQVTMMFWYRQQPGQSLTLIATANQGSEATYESGFVIDKFPISRPNLTFSTLTVSNMSPEDSSIYLCSVLPGHLNTEAFFGQGTRLTVV.

The chain couples TRBV2 to TRBJ1-5; D not resolved. V lost 3 bases to trimming and J lost 2 bases, with 8 bases between them. CDR1 and CDR2 from the germline V gene are SNHLY and FYNNEI. CDR3 length: 14 residues. The CDR3 sequence is CASSEAGGNQPQHF. The CDR3 coding sequence is TGTGCCAGCAGTGAGGCGGGCGGCAATCAGCCCCAGCATTTT.